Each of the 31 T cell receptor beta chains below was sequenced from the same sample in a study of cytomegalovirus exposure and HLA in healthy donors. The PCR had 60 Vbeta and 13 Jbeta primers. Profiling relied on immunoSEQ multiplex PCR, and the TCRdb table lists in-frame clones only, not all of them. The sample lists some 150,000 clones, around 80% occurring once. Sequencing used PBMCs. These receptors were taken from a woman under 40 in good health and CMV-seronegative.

The chain's CDR3 is CARSRGLAGASYEQYF. CDR3 DNA: TGTGCCAGAAGCAGAGGACTAGCGGGAGCTTCCTACGAGCAGTACTTC. The chain employs TRBV5-3 and TRBJ2-7, with 13 bases matching TRBD2. TRBV5-3 is designated an ORF whose function remains uncertain. There are 16 residues in the CDR3. V lost 4 bases and J lost 1; bases outside the gene matches: 5.

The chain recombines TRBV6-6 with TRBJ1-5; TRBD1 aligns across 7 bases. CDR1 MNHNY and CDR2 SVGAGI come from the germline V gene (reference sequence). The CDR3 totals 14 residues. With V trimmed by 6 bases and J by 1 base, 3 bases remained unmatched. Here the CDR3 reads CASRGQRSNQPQHF. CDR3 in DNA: TGTGCCAGCAGGGGACAGAGGAGCAATCAGCCCCAGCATTTT.

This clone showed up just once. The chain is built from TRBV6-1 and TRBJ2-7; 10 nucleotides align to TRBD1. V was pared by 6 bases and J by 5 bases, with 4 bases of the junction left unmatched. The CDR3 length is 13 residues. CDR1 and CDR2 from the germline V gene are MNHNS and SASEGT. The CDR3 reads CASSLDRGNEQYF. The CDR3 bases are TGTGCCAGCAGCTTGGACAGGGGGAACGAGCAGTACTTC.

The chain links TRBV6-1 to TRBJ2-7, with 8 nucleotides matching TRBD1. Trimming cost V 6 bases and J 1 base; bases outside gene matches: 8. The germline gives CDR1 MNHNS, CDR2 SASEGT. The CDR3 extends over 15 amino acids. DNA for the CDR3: TGTGCCAGCAGGGCCGCCGGGACAGGATCCTACGAGCAGTACTTC. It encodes CASRAAGTGSYEQYF.

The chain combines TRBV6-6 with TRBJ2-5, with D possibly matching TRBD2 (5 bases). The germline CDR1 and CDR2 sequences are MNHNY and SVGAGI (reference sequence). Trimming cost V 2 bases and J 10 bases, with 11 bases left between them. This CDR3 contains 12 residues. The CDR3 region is CASSYTEGDQYF. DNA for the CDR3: TGTGCCAGCAGTTACACCGAGGGTGACCAGTACTTC.

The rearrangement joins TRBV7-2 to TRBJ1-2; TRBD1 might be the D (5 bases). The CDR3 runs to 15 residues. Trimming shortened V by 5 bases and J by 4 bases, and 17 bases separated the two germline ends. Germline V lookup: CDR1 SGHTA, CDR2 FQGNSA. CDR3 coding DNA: TGTGCCAGCAGCCCCACCGGGGGGGTGGGCTATGGCTACACCTTC. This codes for CASSPTGGVGYGYTF. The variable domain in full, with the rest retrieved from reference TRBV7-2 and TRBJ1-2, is GAGVSQSPSNKVTEKGKDVELRCDPISGHTALYWYRQSLGQGLEFLIYFQGNSAPDKSGLPSDRFSAERTGGSVSTLTIQRTQQEDSAVYLCASSPTGGVGYGYTFGSGTRLTVV.

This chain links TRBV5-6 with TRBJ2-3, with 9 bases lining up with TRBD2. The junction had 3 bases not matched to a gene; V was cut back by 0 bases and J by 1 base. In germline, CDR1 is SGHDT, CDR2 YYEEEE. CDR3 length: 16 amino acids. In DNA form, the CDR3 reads TGTGCCAGCAGCTTGGGGACTAGCGTGCGCACAGATACGCAGTATTTT. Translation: CASSLGTSVRTDTQYF.

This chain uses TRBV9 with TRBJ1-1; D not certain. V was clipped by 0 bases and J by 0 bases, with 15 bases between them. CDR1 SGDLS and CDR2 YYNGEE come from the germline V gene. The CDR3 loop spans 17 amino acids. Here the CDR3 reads CASSVAPLSVVNTEAFF. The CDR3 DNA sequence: TGTGCCAGCAGCGTAGCCCCCCTATCTGTGGTGAACACTGAAGCTTTCTTT. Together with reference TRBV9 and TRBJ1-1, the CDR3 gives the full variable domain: DSGVTQTPKHLITATGQRVTLRCSPRSGDLSVYWYQQSLDQGLQFLIQYYNGEERAKGNILERFSAQQFPDLHSELNLSSLELGDSALYFCASSVAPLSVVNTEAFFGQGTRLTVV.

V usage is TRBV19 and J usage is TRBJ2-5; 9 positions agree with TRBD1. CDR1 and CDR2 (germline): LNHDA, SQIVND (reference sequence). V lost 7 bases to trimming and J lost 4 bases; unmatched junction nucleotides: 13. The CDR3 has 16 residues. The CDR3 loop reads CASNPRWTGDVETQYF. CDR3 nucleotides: TGTGCCAGTAATCCTCGTTGGACAGGGGATGTAGAGACCCAGTACTTC.

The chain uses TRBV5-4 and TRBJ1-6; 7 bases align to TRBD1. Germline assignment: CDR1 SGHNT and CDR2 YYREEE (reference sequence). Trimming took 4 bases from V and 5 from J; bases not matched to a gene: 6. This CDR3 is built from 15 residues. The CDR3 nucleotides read TGTGCCAGCAGCCTACAGACAGGGAATAATTCACCCCTCCACTTT. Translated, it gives CASSLQTGNNSPLHF.

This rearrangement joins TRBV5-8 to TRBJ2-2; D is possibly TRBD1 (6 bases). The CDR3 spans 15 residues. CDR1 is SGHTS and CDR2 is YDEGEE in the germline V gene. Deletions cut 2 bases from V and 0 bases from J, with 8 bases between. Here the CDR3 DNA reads TGTGCCAGCAGCTTTTGGACAGCGAACACCGGGGAGCTGTTTTTT. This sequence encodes CASSFWTANTGELFF.

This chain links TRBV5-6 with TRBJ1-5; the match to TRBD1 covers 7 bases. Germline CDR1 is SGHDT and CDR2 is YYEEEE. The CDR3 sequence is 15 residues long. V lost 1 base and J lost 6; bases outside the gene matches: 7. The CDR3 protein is CASSLRDRELQPQHF. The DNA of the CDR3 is TGTGCCAGCAGCTTGAGGGACAGAGAACTTCAGCCCCAGCATTTT.

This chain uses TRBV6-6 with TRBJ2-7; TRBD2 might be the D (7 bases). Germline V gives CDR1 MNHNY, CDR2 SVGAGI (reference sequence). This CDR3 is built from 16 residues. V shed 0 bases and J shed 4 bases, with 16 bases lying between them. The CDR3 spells CASSYSKGGGGYEQYF. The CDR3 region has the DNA TGTGCCAGCAGTTACTCGAAGGGAGGGGGGGGATACGAGCAGTACTTC.

CDR3 DNA: TGTGCCAGCAGTTTAGCCTCCGGGACTGGTTACGAGCAGTACTTC. Amino acids: CASSLASGTGYEQYF. This chain uses TRBV27 with TRBJ2-7, with a weak D call TRBD2 (6 bases). This CDR3 is 15 amino acids long. V was pared by 2 bases and J by 4 bases, with 15 bases between. Germline loops: CDR1 MNHEY, CDR2 SMNVEV (reference sequence).

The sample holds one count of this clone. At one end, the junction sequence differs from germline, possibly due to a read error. CDR3 region: CATSSGGGNQPQHF. The DNA for the CDR3 is TGTGCCACCAGTTCTGGGGGCGGCAATCAGCCCCAGCATTTT. The chain recombines TRBV27 with TRBJ1-5, with D possibly being TRBD1 (6 bases). The length of the CDR3 is 14 residues. Germline loops: CDR1 MNHEY, CDR2 SMNVEV (reference sequence).

The CDR3 loop is CAWTALRGDGYTF. For the CDR3, the DNA is TGTGCCTGGACAGCTTTGCGGGGGGATGGCTACACCTTC. The chain employs TRBV30 and TRBJ1-2; maybe TRBD1 (5 bases). Germline loops: CDR1 GTSNPN, CDR2 SVGIG (reference sequence). The CDR3 is 13 residues long. V lost 4 bases and J lost 6, with 15 bases in between.

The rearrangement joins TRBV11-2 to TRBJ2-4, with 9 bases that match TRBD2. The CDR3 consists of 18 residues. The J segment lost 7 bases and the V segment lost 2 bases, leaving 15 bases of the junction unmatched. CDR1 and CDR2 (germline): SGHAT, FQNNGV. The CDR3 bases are TGTGCCAGCAGCTTAAGCGGGGGGAGGGGCAGGGGGTTGAACATTCAGTACTTC. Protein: CASSLSGGRGRGLNIQYF.

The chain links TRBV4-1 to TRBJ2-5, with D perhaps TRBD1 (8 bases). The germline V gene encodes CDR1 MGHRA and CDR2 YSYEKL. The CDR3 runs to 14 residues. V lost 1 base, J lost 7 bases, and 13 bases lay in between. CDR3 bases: TGCGCCAGCAGCCAAGTGGACAGGGAGGGGACCCAGTACTTC. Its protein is CASSQVDREGTQYF.

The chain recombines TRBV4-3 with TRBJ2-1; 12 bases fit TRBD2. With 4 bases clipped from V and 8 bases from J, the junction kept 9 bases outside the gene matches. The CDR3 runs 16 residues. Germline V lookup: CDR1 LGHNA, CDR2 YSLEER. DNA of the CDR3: TGCGCCAGCAGCCCCTCTCTAGCGGGGGGGAGCCATGAGCAGTTCTTC. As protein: CASSPSLAGGSHEQFF.

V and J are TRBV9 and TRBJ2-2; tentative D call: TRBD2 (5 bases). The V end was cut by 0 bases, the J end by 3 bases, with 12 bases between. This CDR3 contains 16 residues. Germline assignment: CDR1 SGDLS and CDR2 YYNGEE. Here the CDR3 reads CASSVDGNLDTGELFF. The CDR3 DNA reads TGTGCCAGCAGCGTAGACGGGAACCTAGACACCGGGGAGCTGTTTTTT.

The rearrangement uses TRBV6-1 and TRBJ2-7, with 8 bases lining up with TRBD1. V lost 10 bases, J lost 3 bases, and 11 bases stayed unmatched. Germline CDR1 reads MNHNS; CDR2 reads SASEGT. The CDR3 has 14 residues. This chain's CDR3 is CANGPGDRGYEQYF. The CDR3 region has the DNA TGTGCCAACGGCCCGGGCGACAGGGGCTACGAGCAGTACTTC.

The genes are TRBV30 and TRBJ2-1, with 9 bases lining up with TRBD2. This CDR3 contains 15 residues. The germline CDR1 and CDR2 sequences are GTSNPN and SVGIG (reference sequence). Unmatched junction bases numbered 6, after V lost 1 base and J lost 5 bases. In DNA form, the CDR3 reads TGTGCCTGGAGTGACGGGTCTAGCGGGGACAATGAGCAGTTCTTC. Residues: CAWSDGSSGDNEQFF.

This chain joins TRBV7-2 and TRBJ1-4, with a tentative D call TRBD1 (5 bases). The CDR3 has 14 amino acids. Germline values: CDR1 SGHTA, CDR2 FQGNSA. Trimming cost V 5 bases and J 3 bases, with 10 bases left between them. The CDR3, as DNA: TGTGCCAGCAGCCTCTGGGGGGCTAATGAAAAACTGTTTTTT. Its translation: CASSLWGANEKLFF. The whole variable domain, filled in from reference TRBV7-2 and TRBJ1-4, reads GAGVSQSPSNKVTEKGKDVELRCDPISGHTALYWYRQSLGQGLEFLIYFQGNSAPDKSGLPSDRFSAERTGGSVSTLTIQRTQQEDSAVYLCASSLWGANEKLFFGSGTQLSVL.

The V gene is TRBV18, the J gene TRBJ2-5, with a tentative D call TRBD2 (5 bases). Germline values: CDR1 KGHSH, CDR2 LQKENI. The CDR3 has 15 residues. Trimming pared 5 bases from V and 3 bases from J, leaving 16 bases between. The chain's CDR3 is CASSFTAGREETQYF. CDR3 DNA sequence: TGTGCCAGCTCATTCACTGCTGGGAGAGAAGAGACCCAGTACTTC. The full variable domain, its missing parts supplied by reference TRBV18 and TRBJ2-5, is NAGVMQNPRHLVRRRGQEARLRCSPMKGHSHVYWYRQLPEEGLKFMVYLQKENIIDESGMPKERFSAEFPKEGPSILRIQQVVRGDSAAYFCASSFTAGREETQYFGPGTRLLVL.

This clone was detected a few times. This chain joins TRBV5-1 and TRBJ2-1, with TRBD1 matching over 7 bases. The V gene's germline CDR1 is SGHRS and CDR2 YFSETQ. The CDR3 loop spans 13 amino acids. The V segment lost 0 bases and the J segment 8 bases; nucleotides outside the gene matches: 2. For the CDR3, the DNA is TGCGCCAGCAGCTTGGACAGGGGCCATGAGCAGTTCTTC. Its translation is CASSLDRGHEQFF.

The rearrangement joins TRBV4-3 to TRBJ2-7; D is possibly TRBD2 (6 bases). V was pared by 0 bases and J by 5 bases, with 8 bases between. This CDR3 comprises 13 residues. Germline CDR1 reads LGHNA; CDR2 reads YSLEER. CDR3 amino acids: CASSQELADEQYF. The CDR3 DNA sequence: TGCGCCAGCAGCCAAGAACTAGCAGACGAGCAGTACTTC.

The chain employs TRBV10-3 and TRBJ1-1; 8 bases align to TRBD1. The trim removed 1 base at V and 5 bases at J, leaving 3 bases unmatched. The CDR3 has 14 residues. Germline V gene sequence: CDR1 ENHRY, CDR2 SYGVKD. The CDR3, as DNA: TGTGCCATCAGTGAGTTGAACAGGGGGACTGAAGCTTTCTTT. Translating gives CAISELNRGTEAFF.

CDR3 region: CASSAEGLAGTYEQYF. The CDR3 DNA follows: TGTGCCAGTAGTGCTGAGGGACTAGCGGGAACTTACGAGCAGTACTTC. The rearrangement joins TRBV19 to TRBJ2-7, with 13 bases identical to TRBD2. The CDR3 is made up of 16 amino acids. From germline, CDR1 is LNHDA and CDR2 SQIVND (reference sequence). V shed 5 bases, J shed 4 bases, and the junction held 8 bases outside the gene matches.

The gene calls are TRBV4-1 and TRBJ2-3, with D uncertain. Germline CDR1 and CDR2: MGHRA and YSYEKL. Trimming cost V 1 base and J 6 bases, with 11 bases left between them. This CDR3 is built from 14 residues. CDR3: CASSQVGVRDTQYF. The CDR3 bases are TGCGCCAGCAGCCAAGTAGGAGTAAGGGATACGCAGTATTTT.

This CDR3 is CASTGRTNYGYTF. The DNA of the CDR3 is TGTGCCAGCACGGGCAGGACAAACTATGGCTACACCTTC. This chain joins TRBV2 and TRBJ1-2; weak D call: TRBD1 (5 bases). V dropped 7 bases and J dropped 2 bases, with 11 bases sitting between them. The CDR3 is 13 residues long. CDR1 is SNHLY, CDR2 FYNNEI, per germline.

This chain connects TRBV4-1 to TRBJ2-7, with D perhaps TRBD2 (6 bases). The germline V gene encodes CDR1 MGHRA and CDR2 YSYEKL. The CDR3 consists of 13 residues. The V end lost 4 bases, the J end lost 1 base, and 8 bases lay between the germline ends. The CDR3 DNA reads TGCGCCAGCAGCCGCGGGATTTCCTACGAGCAGTACTTC. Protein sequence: CASSRGISYEQYF.